These T cell receptor beta chains were read from a single sample in a study of blood T cells in healthy people across ages. MiXCR was run by TCRdb on the 5' RACE reads, yielding one entry per CDR3 protein. This sample yields approximately 770,000 distinct CDR3 sequences, of which 58% are seen a single time; roughly 22% belongs to the top ten. Sequenced sample: blood. The source is a young man in good health. CDR3s include the opening cysteine and the closing phenylalanine or tryptophan. D genes are given only for firm matches. Clone size, where shown, is once, few, many, or a class for clones that have expanded.

V	D	size	J	CDR3	DNA
TRBV29-1	.	.	TRBJ2-3	CSELRVADTQYF	TGCAGCGAACTGAGGGTAGCCGATACGCAGTATTTT
TRBV7-8	.	.	TRBJ2-3	CASSAVGLNTDTQYF	TGTGCCAGCAGCGCCGTCGGGCTGAACACAGATACGCAGTATTTT
TRBV7-2	TRBD1	.	TRBJ2-4	CASSLGQGGSEQYF	TGTGCCAGCAGCTTGGGACAGGGCGGGAGTGAGCAGTACTTC
TRBV12-3/TRBV12-4	TRBD1	.	TRBJ1-2	CASSLEPGQGVHYGYTF	TGTGCCAGCAGTTTGGAACCGGGACAGGGGGTCCACTATGGCTACACCTTC
TRBV6-1	.	.	TRBJ2-5	CASSEAGSRRETQYF	TGTGCCAGCAGTGAAGCGGGGTCCCGTAGAGAGACCCAGTACTTC
TRBV4-3	.	.	TRBJ1-4	CASSPSGESNEKLFF	TGCGCCAGCAGCCCCTCGGGAGAAAGTAATGAAAAACTGTTTTTT
TRBV15	.	.	TRBJ2-3	CATSRLTAGSLDTLYF	TGTGCCACCAGCAGACTCACGGCAGGGAGTCTCGATACGCTGTATTTT
TRBV20-1	.	many	TRBJ2-5	CSASLETQYF	TGCAGTGCTAGTTTGGAGACCCAGTACTTC
TRBV7-2	.	.	TRBJ2-7	CASSRAGSEQYF	TGTGCCAGCAGCCGCGCAGGGTCCGAGCAGTACTTC
TRBV2	TRBD1	few	TRBJ2-7	CASSPGTVNYEQYF	TGTGCCAGCAGTCCAGGGACAGTTAATTACGAGCAGTACTTC
TRBV12-3/TRBV12-4	.	.	TRBJ2-1	CASSFSGYNNEQFF	TGTGCCAGCAGTTTTAGCGGTTACAACAATGAGCAGTTCTTC
TRBV20-1	TRBD2	.	TRBJ2-1	CSAISGERDNNEQFF	TGCAGTGCTATTTCGGGAGAGCGGGATAACAATGAGCAGTTCTTC
TRBV15	.	.	TRBJ1-1	CATSRVGTLNTEAFF	TGTGCCACCAGCAGAGTTGGCACCCTGAACACTGAAGCTTTCTTT
TRBV7-9	.	once	TRBJ2-7	CASSLQVFNEQYF	TGTGCCAGCAGCTTGCAGGTCTTCAACGAGCAGTACTTC
TRBV10-3	TRBD2	.	TRBJ2-3	CAIGASGGQYTQYF	TGTGCCATCGGGGCTAGCGGGGGGCAGTATACGCAGTATTTT
TRBV24-1	.	.	TRBJ1-4	CATRDSNNEKLFF	TGTGCCACCCGGGATTCGAACAATGAAAAACTGTTTTTT
TRBV10-1	.	.	TRBJ2-3	CASSEEFFGDTQYF	TGCGCCAGCAGTGAAGAGTTTTTTGGGGATACGCAGTATTTT